Shown below are 19 T cell receptor beta chains from a single sample sequenced in a study of CD8+ T cells in alopecia areata. In each case, RNA was isolated and then reverse transcribed into cDNA as the sequencing template. Some clones are missing from TCRdb's copy, which holds only in-frame ones; the method was immunoSEQ multiplex PCR. Found here are 130,000 or so clones, about 88% of them singletons; the top ten hold over 10%. Treatment defined: oral pan-JAK inhibitor, 5-10 mg twice daily. The specimen comprised CD8+ T cells sorted from blood, sampled at week 4, from a patient treated with tofacitinib. The receptor source for this set is a human donor with alopecia areata.

The chain couples TRBV6-1 to TRBJ2-7; D is undetermined. CDR1 MNHNS and CDR2 SASEGT come from the germline V gene. This CDR3 contains 11 residues. The V and J ends lost 7 bases and 1 base respectively, with 5 bases between them. Here the CDR3 reads CASTVSYEQYF. CDR3 DNA sequence: TGTGCCAGCACGGTATCCTACGAGCAGTACTTC.

The J gene is TRBJ2-7, the V gene TRBV9; D ambiguous. Germline V gene lookup returns CDR1 SGDLS and CDR2 YYNGEE. This CDR3 is built from 15 residues. V lost 1 base, J lost 0 bases, and 11 bases lay in between. CDR3 DNA sequence: TGTGCCAGCAGCGTATCTGGCCCGAGCTCCTACGAGCAGTACTTC. It specifies CASSVSGPSSYEQYF. Looking up the rest from reference TRBV9 and TRBJ2-7 gives the full variable domain: DSGVTQTPKHLITATGQRVTLRCSPRSGDLSVYWYQQSLDQGLQFLIQYYNGEERAKGNILERFSAQQFPDLHSELNLSSLELGDSALYFCASSVSGPSSYEQYFGPGTRLTVT.

Here the CDR3 reads CASSLGGSNQPQHF. The CDR3 DNA is TGTGCCAGCAGTTTGGGCGGTAGCAATCAGCCCCAGCATTTT. V usage is TRBV27 and J usage is TRBJ1-5, with D unresolved. The CDR3 is made up of 14 amino acids. Between the trimmed V and J ends, which lost 3 bases and 0 bases, there was a span of 6 bases. The germline V gene encodes CDR1 MNHEY and CDR2 SMNVEV (reference sequence).

The chain joins TRBV7-3 to TRBJ2-3; unclear D gene. Germline V CDR1 and CDR2: SGHTA, FQGTGA. The V end lost 5 bases, the J end lost 1 base, and 10 bases lay between the germline ends. The CDR3 has 14 amino acids. This CDR3 is CASSPSLGTDTQYF. As DNA, the CDR3 is TGTGCCAGCAGCCCCTCTCTTGGCACAGATACGCAGTATTTT.

The chain has TRBV7-9 and TRBJ2-1; D might be TRBD2 (6 bases). The CDR3 runs to 14 residues. V was shortened by 8 bases and J by 4 bases, with 15 bases between the two germline ends. The V gene's germline CDR1 is SEHNR and CDR2 FQNEAQ (reference sequence). In DNA, the CDR3 is TGTGCCAGCTCACACACCGGGACTTACAATGAGCAGTTCTTC. This translates into CASSHTGTYNEQFF.

About this clone: This sample also contains other DNA sequences that code for the same CDR3. The chain recombines TRBV19 with TRBJ2-1; the D is unclear. The germline V and J ends were trimmed by 3 bases and 4 bases, with 4 bases remaining between them. The CDR3 runs to 12 residues. CDR1 LNHDA and CDR2 SQIVND come from the germline V gene (reference sequence). CDR3 DNA: TGTGCCAGTAGTATCGGGTACAATGAGCAGTTCTTC. Residues: CASSIGYNEQFF. Together with reference TRBV19 and TRBJ2-1, the CDR3 gives the full variable domain: DGGITQSPKYLFRKEGQNVTLSCEQNLNHDAMYWYRQDPGQGLRLIYYSQIVNDFQKGDIAEGYSVSREKKESFPLTVTSAQKNPTAFYLCASSIGYNEQFFGPGTRLTVL.

The V and J genes are TRBV19 and TRBJ2-1; TRBD2 agrees at 9 bases. The CDR3 has 17 residues. V dropped 9 bases and J dropped 13; count of bases not matched to a gene: 25. CDR1 and CDR2 from the germline V gene are LNHDA and SQIVND (reference sequence). This CDR3 reads CASNTLVAGGQFAAQFF. CDR3 coding DNA: TGTGCCAGCAATACACTCGTCGCGGGAGGGCAGTTCGCCGCTCAGTTCTTC.

This chain links TRBV29-1 with TRBJ2-5; D possibly corresponds to TRBD1 (6 bases). Trimming removed 3 bases from V and 4 bases from J, with 15 bases in between. CDR1 and CDR2 (germline): SQVTM, ANQGSEA. The CDR3 consists of 14 residues. Here the CDR3 DNA reads TGCAGCGTTGAGCCGGGGACAAGAGTAGAGACCCAGTACTTC. Translating it yields CSVEPGTRVETQYF. The full variable domain, with the rest looked up from reference TRBV29-1 and TRBJ2-5, is SAVISQKPSRDICQRGTSLTIQCQVDSQVTMMFWYRQQPGQSLTLIATANQGSEATYESGFVIDKFPISRPNLTFSTLTVSNMSPEDSSIYLCSVEPGTRVETQYFGPGTRLLVL.

CDR3 residues: CASKGWRSNGEQFF. In nucleotides, the CDR3 is TGTGCCAGCAAAGGGTGGCGGTCAAACGGTGAGCAGTTCTTC. The V call is TRBV27, the J call TRBJ2-1; D is unclear. V gave up 7 bases and J gave up 9 bases, with 19 bases separating them. Looked up from germline, CDR1 is MNHEY and CDR2 is SMNVEV (reference sequence). The CDR3 is 14 residues long.

This chain joins TRBV6-5 and TRBJ1-2; D may be TRBD1 (6 bases). The CDR3 spans 14 residues. Between the trimmed V and J ends, which lost 7 bases and 2 bases, there was a span of 14 bases. CDR1 and CDR2 from the germline V gene are MNHEY and SVGAGI. Here the CDR3 DNA reads TGTGCCAGCACCACATTCACAGGGAACTATGGCTACACCTTC. Its protein product is CASTTFTGNYGYTF.

The chain couples TRBV30 to TRBJ1-1, with 9 nucleotides matching TRBD1. The germline V gene has CDR1 GTSNPN and CDR2 SVGIG (reference sequence). The V gene end was trimmed by 3 bases and the J gene end by 0 bases; junction bases not matched to a gene: 5. The CDR3 sequence is 15 residues long. The CDR3 protein is CAWSDRGYMNTEAFF. Here the CDR3 DNA reads TGTGCCTGGAGCGACAGGGGGTATATGAACACTGAAGCTTTCTTT.

The rearrangement uses TRBV30 and TRBJ2-1; D gene ambiguous. The length of the CDR3 is 11 residues. Per the germline V gene, CDR1 is GTSNPN and CDR2 is SVGIG (reference sequence). The ends were cut back, 5 bases at V and 6 bases at J, with 8 bases in the middle. The CDR3: CAWGVSNEQFF. The CDR3 DNA follows: TGTGCCTGGGGGGTGAGCAATGAGCAGTTCTTC.

This chain joins TRBV30 and TRBJ2-1; D is undetermined. Trimming stripped 2 bases from V and 6 bases from J, with 17 bases between. Germline V gene lookup returns CDR1 GTSNPN and CDR2 SVGIG (reference sequence). The CDR3 is made up of 15 amino acids. CDR3 protein: CAWSIPGYYGNEQFF. In DNA form, the CDR3 reads TGTGCCTGGAGTATTCCGGGTTACTACGGCAATGAGCAGTTCTTC.

The V gene is TRBV29-1, the J gene TRBJ1-1; 12 nucleotides agree with TRBD1. Germline V gives CDR1 SQVTM, CDR2 ANQGSEA. With 7 bases clipped from V and 6 bases from J, the junction kept 6 bases outside the gene matches. The CDR3 extends over 13 amino acids. The CDR3 sequence: CSAGTGGTAEAFF. CDR3 DNA sequence: TGCAGCGCGGGGACAGGGGGCACCGCTGAAGCTTTCTTT. The full variable domain, completed using reference TRBV29-1 and TRBJ1-1, is SAVISQKPSRDICQRGTSLTIQCQVDSQVTMMFWYRQQPGQSLTLIATANQGSEATYESGFVIDKFPISRPNLTFSTLTVSNMSPEDSSIYLCSAGTGGTAEAFFGQGTRLTVV.

V is TRBV6-4 and J is TRBJ1-6, with D possibly TRBD1 on 6 matching bases. Trimming removed 6 bases from V and 9 bases from J, with 12 bases in between. There are 13 residues in the CDR3. The germline V gene encodes CDR1 MRHNA and CDR2 SNTAGT. The CDR3 loop reads CASSSGESSPLHF. The CDR3 nucleotides read TGTGCCAGCAGCTCAGGGGAAAGTTCACCCCTCCACTTT.

The chain couples TRBV15 to TRBJ2-7, with 7 bases aligning to TRBD1. The V and J ends lost 5 bases and 0 bases, in that order; junction bases with no gene match: 10. In germline, CDR1 is LNHNV, CDR2 YYDKDF (reference sequence). The CDR3 consists of 16 residues. This chain's CDR3 is CATSPEWDSLSYEQYF. The CDR3 bases are TGTGCCACCAGCCCCGAATGGGACAGCCTCTCCTACGAGCAGTACTTC.

The rearrangement links TRBV5-4 to TRBJ1-5, with no clear D. Trimming cost V 2 bases and J 2 bases, with 11 bases left between them. The CDR3 totals 15 residues. Germline V gene sequence: CDR1 SGHNT, CDR2 YYREEE (reference sequence). CDR3 loop: CASSFGYSGNQPQHF. The CDR3 region has the DNA TGTGCCAGCAGCTTTGGGTATTCGGGCAATCAGCCCCAGCATTTT.

The V call is TRBV29-1, the J call TRBJ2-3, with D unclear. The CDR3 covers 14 residues. Trimming cost V 2 bases and J 1 base, with 10 bases left between them. Germline CDR1 is SQVTM and CDR2 is ANQGSEA. CDR3 residues: CSVEREEGTDTQYF. DNA for the CDR3: TGCAGCGTTGAAAGGGAAGAAGGCACAGATACGCAGTATTTT.

V and J are TRBV13 and TRBJ2-1; D remains ambiguous. Germline-derived CDR1 and CDR2 are PRHDT and FYEKMQ (reference sequence). The CDR3 is 17 residues long. V was clipped by 5 bases and J by 3 bases, with 20 bases between them. The CDR3 DNA is TGTGCCAGCAGCCTATCTATCGGAGAGTGGGTCTACAATGAGCAGTTCTTC. Protein sequence: CASSLSIGEWVYNEQFF.